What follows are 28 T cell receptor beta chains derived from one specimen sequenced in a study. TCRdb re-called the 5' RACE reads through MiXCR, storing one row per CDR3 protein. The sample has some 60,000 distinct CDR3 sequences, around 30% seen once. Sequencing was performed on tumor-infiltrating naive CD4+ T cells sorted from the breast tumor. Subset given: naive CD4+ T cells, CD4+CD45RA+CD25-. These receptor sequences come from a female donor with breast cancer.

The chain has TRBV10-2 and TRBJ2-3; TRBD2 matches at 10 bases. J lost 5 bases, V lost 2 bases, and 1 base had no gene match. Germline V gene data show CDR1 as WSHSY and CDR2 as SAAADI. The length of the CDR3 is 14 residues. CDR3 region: CASSEASGGDTQYF. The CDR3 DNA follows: TGCGCCAGCAGTGAGGCTAGCGGGGGAGATACGCAGTATTTT.

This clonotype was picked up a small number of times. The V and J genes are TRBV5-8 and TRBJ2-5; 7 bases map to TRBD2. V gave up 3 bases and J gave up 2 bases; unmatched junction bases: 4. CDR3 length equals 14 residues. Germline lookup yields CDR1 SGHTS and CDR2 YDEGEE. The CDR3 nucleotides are TGTGCCAGCAGCTCCGTCGGGGGGCAAGAGACCCAGTACTTC. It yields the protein CASSSVGGQETQYF.

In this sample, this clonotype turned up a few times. The CDR3 sequence: CASSFGRGNNEQFF. The CDR3 nucleotides are TGTGCCAGCAGCTTTGGGCGGGGAAACAATGAGCAGTTCTTC. The chain links TRBV7-2 to TRBJ2-1; maybe TRBD2 (6 bases). V gave up 3 bases and J gave up 5 bases, with 11 bases separating them. Germline V CDR1 and CDR2: SGHTA, FQGNSA. This CDR3 has 14 residues.

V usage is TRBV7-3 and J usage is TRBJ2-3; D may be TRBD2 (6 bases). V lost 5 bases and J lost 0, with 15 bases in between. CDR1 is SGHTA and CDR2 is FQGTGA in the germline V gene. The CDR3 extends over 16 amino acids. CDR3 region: CASSPSGGYSTDTQYF. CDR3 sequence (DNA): TGTGCCAGCAGCCCCTCTGGGGGGTATAGCACAGATACGCAGTATTTT.

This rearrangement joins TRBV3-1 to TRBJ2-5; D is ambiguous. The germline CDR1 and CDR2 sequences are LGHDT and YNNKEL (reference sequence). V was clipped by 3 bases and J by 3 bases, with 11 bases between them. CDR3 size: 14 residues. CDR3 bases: TGTGCCAGCAGCCAGACTGAGCGTAAAGAGACCCAGTACTTC. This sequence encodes CASSQTERKETQYF.

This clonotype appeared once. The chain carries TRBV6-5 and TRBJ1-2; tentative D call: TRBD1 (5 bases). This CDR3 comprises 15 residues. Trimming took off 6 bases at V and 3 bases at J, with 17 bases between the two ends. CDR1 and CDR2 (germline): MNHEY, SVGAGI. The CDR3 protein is CASSLMLGVDYGYTF. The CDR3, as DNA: TGTGCCAGCAGCCTCATGTTGGGGGTCGACTATGGCTACACCTTC.

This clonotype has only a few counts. The CDR3 region is CASSLLTGGNTEAFF. Here the CDR3 DNA reads TGTGCCAGCAGCCTACTGACAGGGGGGAACACTGAAGCTTTCTTT. The chain uses TRBV7-6 and TRBJ1-1, with 9 bases that match TRBD1. Germline V gene lookup returns CDR1 SGHVS and CDR2 FNYEAQ. V shed 5 bases, J shed 1 base, and the junction held 5 bases outside the gene matches. The CDR3 consists of 15 residues. Variable domain in full (rest from reference TRBV7-6 and TRBJ1-1): GAGVSQSPRYKVTKRGQDVALRCDPISGHVSLYWYRQALGQGPEFLTYFNYEAQQDKSGLPNDRFSAERPEGSISTLTIQRTEQRDSAMYRCASSLLTGGNTEAFFGQGTRLTVV.

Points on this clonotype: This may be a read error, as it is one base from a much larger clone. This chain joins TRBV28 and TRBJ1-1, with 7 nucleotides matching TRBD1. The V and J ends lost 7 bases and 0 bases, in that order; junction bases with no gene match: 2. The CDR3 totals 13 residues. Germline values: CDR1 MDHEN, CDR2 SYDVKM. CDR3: CASTRGVNTEAFF. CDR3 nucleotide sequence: TGTGCCAGCACCAGGGGGGTGAACACTGAAGCTTTCTTT.

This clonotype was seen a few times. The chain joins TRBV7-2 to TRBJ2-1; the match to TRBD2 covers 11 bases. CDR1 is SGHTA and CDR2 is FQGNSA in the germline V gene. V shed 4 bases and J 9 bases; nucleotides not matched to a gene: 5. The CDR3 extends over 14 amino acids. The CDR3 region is CASSYSGRGGEQFF. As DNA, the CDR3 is TGTGCCAGCAGCTATAGCGGGAGGGGGGGTGAGCAGTTCTTC.

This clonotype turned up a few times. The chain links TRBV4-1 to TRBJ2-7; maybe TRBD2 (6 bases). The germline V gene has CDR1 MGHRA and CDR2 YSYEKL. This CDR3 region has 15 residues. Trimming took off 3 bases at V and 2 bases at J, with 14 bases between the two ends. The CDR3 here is CASSQGPGLAYEQYF. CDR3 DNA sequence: TGCGCCAGCAGCCAGGGACCGGGACTCGCCTACGAGCAGTACTTC.

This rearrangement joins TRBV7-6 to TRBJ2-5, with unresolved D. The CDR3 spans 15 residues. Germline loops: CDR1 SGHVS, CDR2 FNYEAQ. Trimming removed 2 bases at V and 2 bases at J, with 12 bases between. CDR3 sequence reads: CASSLRASDQETQYF. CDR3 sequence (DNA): TGTGCCAGCAGCTTAAGGGCTAGTGATCAAGAGACCCAGTACTTC. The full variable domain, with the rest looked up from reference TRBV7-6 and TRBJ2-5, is GAGVSQSPRYKVTKRGQDVALRCDPISGHVSLYWYRQALGQGPEFLTYFNYEAQQDKSGLPNDRFSAERPEGSISTLTIQRTEQRDSAMYRCASSLRASDQETQYFGPGTRLLVL.

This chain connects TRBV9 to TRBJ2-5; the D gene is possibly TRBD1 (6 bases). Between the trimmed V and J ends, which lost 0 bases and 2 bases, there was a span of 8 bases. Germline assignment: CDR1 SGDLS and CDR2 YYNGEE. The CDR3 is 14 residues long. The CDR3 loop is CASSVGTGQETQYF. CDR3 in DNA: TGTGCCAGCAGCGTAGGAACAGGGCAAGAGACCCAGTACTTC.

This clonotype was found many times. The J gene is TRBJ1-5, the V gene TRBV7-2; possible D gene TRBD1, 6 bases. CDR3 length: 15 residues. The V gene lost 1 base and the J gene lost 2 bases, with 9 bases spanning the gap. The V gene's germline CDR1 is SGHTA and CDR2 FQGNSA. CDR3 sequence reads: CASSLDSGGNQPQHF. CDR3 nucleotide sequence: TGTGCCAGCAGCTTAGATTCAGGGGGCAATCAGCCCCAGCATTTT.

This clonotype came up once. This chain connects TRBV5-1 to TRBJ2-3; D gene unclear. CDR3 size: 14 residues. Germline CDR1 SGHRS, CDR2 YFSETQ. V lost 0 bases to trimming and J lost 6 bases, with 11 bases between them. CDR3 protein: CASSLGRLPDTQYF. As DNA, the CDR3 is TGCGCCAGCAGCTTGGGTAGACTTCCGGATACGCAGTATTTT.

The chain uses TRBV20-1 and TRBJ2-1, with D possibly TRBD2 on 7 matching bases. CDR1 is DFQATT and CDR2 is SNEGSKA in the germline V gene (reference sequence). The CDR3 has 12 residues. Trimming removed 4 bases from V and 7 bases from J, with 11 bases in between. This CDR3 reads CSAKKGGNEQFF. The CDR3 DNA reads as TGCAGTGCTAAAAAGGGGGGGAATGAGCAGTTCTTC.

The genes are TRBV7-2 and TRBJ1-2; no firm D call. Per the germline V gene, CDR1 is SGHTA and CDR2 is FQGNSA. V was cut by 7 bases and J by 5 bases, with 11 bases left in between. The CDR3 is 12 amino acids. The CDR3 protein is CASTQTPYGYTF. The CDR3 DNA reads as TGTGCCAGCACGCAGACGCCATATGGCTACACCTTC.

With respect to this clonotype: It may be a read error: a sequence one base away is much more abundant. The CDR3: CAGSSASGFYNEQFF. The CDR3 coding sequence is TGCGCCGGCAGCTCTGCTAGCGGCTTCTACAATGAGCAGTTCTTC. V gene TRBV5-1 combines with J gene TRBJ2-1, with 7 bases lining up with TRBD2. Germline CDR1 and CDR2: SGHRS and YFSETQ. The CDR3 covers 15 residues.

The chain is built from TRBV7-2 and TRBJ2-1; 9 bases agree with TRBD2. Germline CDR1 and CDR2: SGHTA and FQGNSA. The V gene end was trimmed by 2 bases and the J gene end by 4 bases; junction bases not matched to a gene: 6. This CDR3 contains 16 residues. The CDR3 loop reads CASSLRGRAVYNEQFF. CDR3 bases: TGTGCCAGCAGCTTACGCGGGAGGGCCGTTTACAATGAGCAGTTCTTC.

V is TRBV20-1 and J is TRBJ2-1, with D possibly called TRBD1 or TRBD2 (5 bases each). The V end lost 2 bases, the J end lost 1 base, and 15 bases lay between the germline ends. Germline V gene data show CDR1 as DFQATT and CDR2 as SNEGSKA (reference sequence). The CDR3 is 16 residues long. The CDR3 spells CSARSPLGVSYNEQFF. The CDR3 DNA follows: TGCAGTGCTAGATCTCCGTTGGGGGTATCCTACAATGAGCAGTTCTTC.

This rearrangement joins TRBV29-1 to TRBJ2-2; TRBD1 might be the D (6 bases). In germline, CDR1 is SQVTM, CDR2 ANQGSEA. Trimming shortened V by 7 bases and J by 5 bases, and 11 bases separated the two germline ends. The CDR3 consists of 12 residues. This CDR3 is CSGRQDTGELFF. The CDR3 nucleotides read TGCAGCGGCAGACAGGATACCGGGGAGCTGTTTTTT.

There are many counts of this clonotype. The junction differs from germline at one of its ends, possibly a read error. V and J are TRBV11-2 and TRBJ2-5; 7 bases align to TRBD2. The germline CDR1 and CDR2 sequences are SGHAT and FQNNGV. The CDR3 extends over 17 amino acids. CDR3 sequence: CASSLDLRGGGQETQYF. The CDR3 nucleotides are TGTGCCAGCAGCCTAGACTTGAGGGGCGGGGGCCAAGAGACCCAGTACTTC.

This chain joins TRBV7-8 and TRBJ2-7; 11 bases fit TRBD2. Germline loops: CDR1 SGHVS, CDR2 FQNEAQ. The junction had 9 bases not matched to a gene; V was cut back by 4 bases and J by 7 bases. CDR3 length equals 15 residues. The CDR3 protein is CASSSGTSGVGEQYF. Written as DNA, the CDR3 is TGTGCCAGCAGCTCAGGGACTAGCGGTGTGGGGGAGCAGTACTTC.

In DNA form, the CDR3 reads TGCAGCGTTGAAACCCCCCGCCGGGGATACAATGAGCAGTTCTTC. It yields the protein CSVETPRRGYNEQFF. The chain couples TRBV29-1 to TRBJ2-1; maybe TRBD2 (5 bases). This CDR3 is 15 amino acids long. Germline loops: CDR1 SQVTM, CDR2 ANQGSEA. The V end was cut by 2 bases, the J end by 4 bases, with 15 bases between.

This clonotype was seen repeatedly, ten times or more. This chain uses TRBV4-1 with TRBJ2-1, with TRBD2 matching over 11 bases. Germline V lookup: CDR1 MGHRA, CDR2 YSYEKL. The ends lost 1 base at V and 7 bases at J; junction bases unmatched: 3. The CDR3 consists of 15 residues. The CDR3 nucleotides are TGCGCCAGCAGCCAAGGACTAGCGGGATGGAATGAGCAGTTCTTC. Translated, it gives CASSQGLAGWNEQFF.

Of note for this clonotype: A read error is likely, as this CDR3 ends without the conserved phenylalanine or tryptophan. The CDR3 loop reads CASSYAGGGQPQHL. The CDR3 coding sequence is TGTGCCAGCAGTTACGCGGGGGGCGGACAGCCCCAGCATCTT. The chain recombines TRBV6-6 with TRBJ1-5; D possibly corresponds to TRBD1 (6 bases). V dropped 2 bases and J dropped 7 bases, with 12 bases sitting between them. Germline assignment: CDR1 MNHNY and CDR2 SVGAGI (reference sequence). This CDR3 spans 14 amino acids.

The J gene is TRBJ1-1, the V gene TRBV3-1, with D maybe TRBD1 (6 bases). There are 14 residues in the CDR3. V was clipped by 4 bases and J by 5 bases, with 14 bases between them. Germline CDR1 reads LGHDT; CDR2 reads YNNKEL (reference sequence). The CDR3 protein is CASSLQGGRTEAFF. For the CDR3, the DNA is TGTGCCAGCAGCCTACAGGGTGGTCGGACTGAAGCTTTCTTT.

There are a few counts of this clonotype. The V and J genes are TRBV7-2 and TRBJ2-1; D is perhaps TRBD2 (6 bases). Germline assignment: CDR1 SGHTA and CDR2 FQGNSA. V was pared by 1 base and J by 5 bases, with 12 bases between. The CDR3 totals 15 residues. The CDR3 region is CASSLVNGGNNEQFF. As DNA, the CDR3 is TGTGCCAGCAGCTTAGTGAATGGGGGGAACAATGAGCAGTTCTTC.

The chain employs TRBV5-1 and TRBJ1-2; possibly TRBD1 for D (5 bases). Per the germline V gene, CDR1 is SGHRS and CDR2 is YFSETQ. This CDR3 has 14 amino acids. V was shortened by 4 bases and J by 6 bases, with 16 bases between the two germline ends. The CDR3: CASSQDSYSDGYTF. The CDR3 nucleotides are TGCGCCAGCAGCCAAGACAGCTATTCTGATGGCTACACCTTC.